The 18 T cell receptor beta chains in this list originate from one sample, sequenced in a study of T-cell memory formation after mild COVID-19. TCRdb re-called the 5' RACE reads with MiXCR, one entry per CDR3 protein. The repertoire holds approximately 350,000 distinct CDR3 sequences, with around 28% as singletons. Sequencing was carried out using PBMCs or a T cell subset sorted from them (not recorded which). The source of these receptors is an adult woman who had mild COVID-19 (a few samples of this study predate the infection). Cell type and time point are not known.

In DNA form, the CDR3 reads TGCGCCAGCAGCTTGGGACTAGCGGGAGGACGCACCACAGATACGCAGTATTTT. Protein product: CASSLGLAGGRTTDTQYF. This chain links TRBV5-1 with TRBJ2-3; 13 bases agree with TRBD2. With V trimmed by 0 bases and J by 2 bases, 6 bases remained unmatched. The CDR3 totals 18 residues. Germline V gene data show CDR1 as SGHRS and CDR2 as YFSETQ.

CDR3 nucleotides: TGTGCCAGCTCACCAAAAATGGAGGTCTTCTATGGCTACACCTTC. Translation gives CASSPKMEVFYGYTF. The chain couples TRBV18 to TRBJ1-2; no definite D call. The CDR3 sequence is 15 residues long. The germline V gene encodes CDR1 KGHSH and CDR2 LQKENI. Trimming shortened V by 2 bases and J by 4 bases, and 14 bases separated the two germline ends. Full variable domain (rest looked up from reference TRBV18 and TRBJ1-2): NAGVMQNPRHLVRRRGQEARLRCSPMKGHSHVYWYRQLPEEGLKFMVYLQKENIIDESGMPKERFSAEFPKEGPSILRIQQVVRGDSAAYFCASSPKMEVFYGYTFGSGTRLTVV.

The chain recombines TRBV6-5 with TRBJ1-1, with unresolved D. V was trimmed by 6 bases and J by 3 bases, leaving 11 bases between them. Per germline, CDR1 MNHEY and CDR2 SVGAGI. This CDR3 spans 13 amino acids. The CDR3 sequence: CASSLTRDTEAFF. CDR3 nucleotides: TGTGCCAGCAGCCTGACGCGGGACACTGAAGCTTTCTTT.

This chain connects TRBV12-3 or TRBV12-4 to TRBJ2-1; D is possibly TRBD2 (6 bases). The germline V and J ends were trimmed by 3 bases and 5 bases, with 11 bases remaining between them. The CDR3 runs 14 residues. The CDR3 bases are TGTGCCAGCAGTTTGGCCGGGACTCACAATGAGCAGTTCTTC. Amino acid sequence: CASSLAGTHNEQFF.

The V call is TRBV30, the J call TRBJ1-1; no clear D. The length of the CDR3 is 11 residues. The ends were cut back, 3 bases at V and 4 bases at J, with 6 bases in the middle. Per germline, CDR1 GTSNPN and CDR2 SVGIG (reference sequence). This CDR3 reads CAWSQLTEAFF. The DNA for the CDR3 is TGTGCCTGGAGCCAGCTCACTGAAGCTTTCTTT.

V gene TRBV4-2 combines with J gene TRBJ2-3; D might be TRBD2 (5 bases). The CDR3 extends over 14 amino acids. From germline, CDR1 is LGHNA and CDR2 YNFKEQ. V was trimmed by 4 bases and J by 6 bases, leaving 14 bases between them. The CDR3 coding sequence is TGTGCCAGCAGCCGGACTGTCTCGAGGGATACGCAGTATTTT. Amino acids: CASSRTVSRDTQYF.

This clonotype was found a few times. This chain uses TRBV4-2 with TRBJ2-3; TRBD2 might be the D (5 bases). The CDR3 sequence is 15 residues long. CDR1 and CDR2 (germline): LGHNA, YNFKEQ. Trimming pared 4 bases from V and 1 base from J, leaving 12 bases between. The CDR3 loop reads CASSPFSAGTDTQYF. In DNA form, the CDR3 reads TGTGCCAGCAGCCCCTTTAGCGCGGGCACAGATACGCAGTATTTT.

This clonotype turned up a few times. The genes are TRBV27 and TRBJ2-7; TRBD1 aligns across 9 bases. The CDR3 spans 14 residues. V shed 6 bases, J shed 2 bases, and the junction held 5 bases outside the gene matches. The germline gives CDR1 MNHEY, CDR2 SMNVEV (reference sequence). The CDR3 DNA reads as TGTGCCAGCAGCGTGGGACAGGGAGCCTACGAGCAGTACTTC. It yields the protein CASSVGQGAYEQYF.

This clonotype showed up just a few times. The chain carries TRBV7-9 and TRBJ2-1; D not certain. The CDR3 has 12 residues. The germline V gene encodes CDR1 SEHNR and CDR2 FQNEAQ (reference sequence). Between the trimmed V and J ends, which lost 5 bases and 7 bases, there was a span of 9 bases. The CDR3 spells CASSLRLNEQFF. The CDR3, as DNA: TGTGCCAGCAGCCTAAGGCTGAATGAGCAGTTCTTC.

The chain employs TRBV29-1 and TRBJ1-1; 7 nucleotides agree with TRBD1. The junction had 5 bases not matched to a gene; V was cut back by 6 bases and J by 1 base. Germline-derived CDR1 and CDR2 are SQVTM and ANQGSEA. The CDR3 runs to 13 residues. CDR3 DNA: TGCAGCGTCGGTGACAGGGCGAACACTGAAGCTTTCTTT. Protein: CSVGDRANTEAFF.

The rearrangement uses TRBV30 and TRBJ1-5, with D perhaps TRBD1 (5 bases). Germline V gene lookup returns CDR1 GTSNPN and CDR2 SVGIG (reference sequence). This CDR3 has 15 amino acids. With 0 bases removed from V and 6 bases from J, the gap between germline ends came to 15 bases. Written as DNA, the CDR3 is TGTGCCTGGAGTGTATCTGGGGCCCACGGTCAGCCCCAGCATTTT. It encodes CAWSVSGAHGQPQHF.

J is TRBJ2-1 and V is TRBV3-1; D possibly corresponds to TRBD2 (5 bases). The germline CDR1 and CDR2 sequences are LGHDT and YNNKEL (reference sequence). Trimming took 1 base from V and 9 from J, leaving 10 bases between them. This CDR3 has 13 residues. CDR3 sequence: CASSQVTRAEQFF. CDR3 nucleotides: TGTGCCAGCAGCCAAGTAACTAGGGCTGAGCAGTTCTTC.

Only a few counts were recorded for this clonotype. The chain employs TRBV24-1 and TRBJ2-1; D perhaps matches TRBD1 (6 bases). The CDR3 runs to 13 residues. With 3 bases removed from V and 9 bases from J, the gap between germline ends came to 11 bases. Germline V gene lookup returns CDR1 KGHDR and CDR2 SFDVKD. DNA of the CDR3: TGTGCCACCAGTGATCTCTACAGGGTTGAGCAGTTCTTC. Encoded protein: CATSDLYRVEQFF.

The chain combines TRBV2 with TRBJ1-1, with D possibly TRBD1 on 6 matching bases. Deletions cut 6 bases from V and 1 base from J, with 12 bases between. Germline CDR1 SNHLY, CDR2 FYNNEI. The CDR3 contains 14 residues. The CDR3 spells CASSQSGENTEAFF. For the CDR3, the DNA is TGTGCCAGCAGCCAGTCAGGGGAGAACACTGAAGCTTTCTTT.

The chain uses TRBV3-1 and TRBJ2-1; D perhaps matches TRBD2 (6 bases). The CDR3 loop spans 14 amino acids. CDR1 is LGHDT, CDR2 YNNKEL, per germline (reference sequence). V dropped 1 base and J dropped 10 bases, with 14 bases sitting between them. CDR3 amino acids: CASSQGTIRGEQFF. Here the CDR3 DNA reads TGTGCCAGCAGCCAAGGGACTATCCGCGGGGAGCAGTTCTTC.

The sample holds a few counts of this clonotype. The chain couples TRBV5-1 to TRBJ2-1, with D perhaps matching TRBD1 or TRBD2 (5 bases each). The CDR3 loop spans 12 amino acids. Deletions cut 4 bases from V and 8 bases from J, with 10 bases between. Germline assignment: CDR1 SGHRS and CDR2 YFSETQ. CDR3 sequence (DNA): TGCGCCAGCAGCCGAGTGGGGGATGAGCAGTTCTTC. Its translation: CASSRVGDEQFF.

This clonotype appeared a few times. The J gene is TRBJ2-3, the V gene TRBV7-9, with a possible D match to TRBD2 (5 bases). The CDR3 has 18 residues. V was pared by 5 bases and J by 5 bases, with 26 bases between. The germline gives CDR1 SEHNR, CDR2 FQNEAQ (reference sequence). In nucleotides, the CDR3 is TGTGCCAGCAGCCTCGCCCTGGTTACTACGGGAACGGAAGATACGCAGTATTTT. Protein product: CASSLALVTTGTEDTQYF.

The rearrangement links TRBV6-2 or TRBV6-3 to TRBJ2-1; D might be TRBD2 (6 bases). V gave up 5 bases and J gave up 6 bases, with 20 bases separating them. Germline CDR1 MNHEY, CDR2 SVGEGT. CDR3 length: 16 amino acids. This CDR3 reads CASSSLRGRSLNEQFF. For the CDR3, the DNA is TGTGCCAGCAGTAGCCTTCGGGGGAGAAGCCTCAATGAGCAGTTCTTC.